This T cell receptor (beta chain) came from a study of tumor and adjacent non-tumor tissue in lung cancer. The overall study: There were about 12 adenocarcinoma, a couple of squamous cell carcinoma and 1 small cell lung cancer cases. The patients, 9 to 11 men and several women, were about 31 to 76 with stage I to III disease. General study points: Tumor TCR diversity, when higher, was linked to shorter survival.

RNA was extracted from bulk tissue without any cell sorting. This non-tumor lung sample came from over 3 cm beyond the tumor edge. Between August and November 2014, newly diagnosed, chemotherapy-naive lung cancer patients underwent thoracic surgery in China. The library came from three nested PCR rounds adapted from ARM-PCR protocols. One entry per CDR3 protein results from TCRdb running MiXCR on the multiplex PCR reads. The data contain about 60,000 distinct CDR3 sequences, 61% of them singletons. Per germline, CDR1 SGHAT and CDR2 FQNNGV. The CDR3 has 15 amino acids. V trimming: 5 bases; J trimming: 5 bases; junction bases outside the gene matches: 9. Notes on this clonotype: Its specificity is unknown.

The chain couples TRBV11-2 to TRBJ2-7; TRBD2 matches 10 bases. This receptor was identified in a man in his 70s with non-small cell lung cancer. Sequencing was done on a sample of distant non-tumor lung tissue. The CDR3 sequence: CASSIGASGSHEQYF. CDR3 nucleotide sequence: TGTGCCAGCAGCATAGGGGCTAGCGGGAGCCACGAGCAGTACTTC.